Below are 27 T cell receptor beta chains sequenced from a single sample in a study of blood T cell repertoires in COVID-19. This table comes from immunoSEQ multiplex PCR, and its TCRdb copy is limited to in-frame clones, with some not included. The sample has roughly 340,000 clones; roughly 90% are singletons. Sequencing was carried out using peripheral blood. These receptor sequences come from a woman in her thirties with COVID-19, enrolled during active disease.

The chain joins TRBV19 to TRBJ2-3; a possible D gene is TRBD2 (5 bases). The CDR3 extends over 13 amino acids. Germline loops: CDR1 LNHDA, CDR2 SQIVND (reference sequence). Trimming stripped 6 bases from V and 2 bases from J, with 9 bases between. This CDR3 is CASSTGNTDTQYF. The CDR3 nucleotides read TGTGCCAGTAGCACCGGGAACACAGATACGCAGTATTTT.

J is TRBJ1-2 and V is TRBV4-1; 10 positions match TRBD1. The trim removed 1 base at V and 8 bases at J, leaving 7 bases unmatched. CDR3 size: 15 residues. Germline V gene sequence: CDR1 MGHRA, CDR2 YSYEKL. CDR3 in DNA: TGCGCCAGCAGCCAAGTGGGACAGGGGATGGGAGGCTACACCTTC. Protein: CASSQVGQGMGGYTF.

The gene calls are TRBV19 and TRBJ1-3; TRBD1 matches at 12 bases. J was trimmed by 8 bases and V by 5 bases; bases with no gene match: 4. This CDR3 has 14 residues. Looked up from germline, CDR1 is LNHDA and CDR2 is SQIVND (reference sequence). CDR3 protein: CASSVGDRGHTIYF. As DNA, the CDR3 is TGTGCCAGTAGTGTCGGGGACAGGGGGCACACCATATATTTT.

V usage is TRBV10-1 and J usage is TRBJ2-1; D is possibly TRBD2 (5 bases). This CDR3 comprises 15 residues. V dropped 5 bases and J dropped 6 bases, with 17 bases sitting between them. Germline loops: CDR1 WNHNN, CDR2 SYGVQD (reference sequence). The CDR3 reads CASSLGSEFGNEQFF. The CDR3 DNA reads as TGCGCCAGCAGTCTTGGTAGCGAATTTGGCAATGAGCAGTTCTTC.

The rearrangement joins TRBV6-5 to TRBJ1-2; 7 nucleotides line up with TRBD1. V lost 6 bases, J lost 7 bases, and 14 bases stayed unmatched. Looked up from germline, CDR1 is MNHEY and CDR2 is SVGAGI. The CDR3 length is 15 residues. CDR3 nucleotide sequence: TGTGCCAGCAGAGCCCCGGGACAGAGAGCGCTTGGCTACACCTTC. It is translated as CASRAPGQRALGYTF.

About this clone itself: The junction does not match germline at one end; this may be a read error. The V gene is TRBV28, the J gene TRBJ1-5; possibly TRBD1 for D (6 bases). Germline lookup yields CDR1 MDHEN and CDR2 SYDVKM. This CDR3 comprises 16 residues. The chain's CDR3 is CASSLWGRMGNQPQHF. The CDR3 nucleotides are TGTGCCAGCAGCTTATGGGGGCGGATGGGCAATCAGCCCCAGCATTTT.

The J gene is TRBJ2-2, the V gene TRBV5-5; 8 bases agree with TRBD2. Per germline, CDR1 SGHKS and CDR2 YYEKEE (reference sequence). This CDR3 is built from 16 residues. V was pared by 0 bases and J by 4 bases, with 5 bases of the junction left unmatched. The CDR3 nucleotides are TGTGCCAGCAGCTTGGGCGGGAGGTCGGCCACCGGGGAGCTGTTTTTT. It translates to CASSLGGRSATGELFF.

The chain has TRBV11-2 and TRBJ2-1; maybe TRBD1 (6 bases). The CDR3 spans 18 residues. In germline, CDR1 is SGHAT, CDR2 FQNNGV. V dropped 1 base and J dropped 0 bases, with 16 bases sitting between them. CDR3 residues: CASSLVPPGTLSYNEQFF. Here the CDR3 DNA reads TGTGCCAGCAGCTTAGTCCCTCCCGGGACACTCTCCTACAATGAGCAGTTCTTC.

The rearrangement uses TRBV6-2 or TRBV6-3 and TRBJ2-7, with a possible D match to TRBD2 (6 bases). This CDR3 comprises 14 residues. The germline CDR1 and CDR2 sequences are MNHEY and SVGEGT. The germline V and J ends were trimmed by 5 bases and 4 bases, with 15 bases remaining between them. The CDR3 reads CASSPDPAGYEQYV. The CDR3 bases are TGTGCCAGCAGTCCCGATCCTGCGGGATACGAGCAGTACGTC.

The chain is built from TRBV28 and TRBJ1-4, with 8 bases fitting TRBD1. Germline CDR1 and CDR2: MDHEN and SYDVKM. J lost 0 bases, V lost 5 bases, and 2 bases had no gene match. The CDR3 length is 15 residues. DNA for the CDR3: TGTGCCAGCAGTCAACAGGGGGCAACTAATGAAAAACTGTTTTTT. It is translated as CASSQQGATNEKLFF.

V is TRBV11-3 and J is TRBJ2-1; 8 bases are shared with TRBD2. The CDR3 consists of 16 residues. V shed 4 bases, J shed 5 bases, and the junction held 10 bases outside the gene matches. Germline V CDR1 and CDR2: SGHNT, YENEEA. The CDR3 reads CASSYTVAGKDNEQFF. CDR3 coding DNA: TGTGCCAGCAGCTATACCGTAGCGGGGAAGGACAATGAGCAGTTCTTC. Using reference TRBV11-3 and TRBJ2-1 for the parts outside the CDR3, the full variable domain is EAGVVQSPRYKIIEKKQPVAFWCNPISGHNTLYWYLQNLGQGPELLIRYENEEAVDDSQLPKDRFSAERLKGVDSTLKIQPAELGDSAVYLCASSYTVAGKDNEQFFGPGTRLTVL.

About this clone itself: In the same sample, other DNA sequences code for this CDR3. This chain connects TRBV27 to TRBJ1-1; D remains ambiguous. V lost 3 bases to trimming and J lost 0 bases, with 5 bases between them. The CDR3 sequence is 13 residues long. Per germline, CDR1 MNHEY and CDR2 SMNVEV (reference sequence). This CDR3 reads CASSFSLNTEAFF. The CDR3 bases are TGTGCCAGCAGTTTCTCCTTGAACACTGAAGCTTTCTTT.

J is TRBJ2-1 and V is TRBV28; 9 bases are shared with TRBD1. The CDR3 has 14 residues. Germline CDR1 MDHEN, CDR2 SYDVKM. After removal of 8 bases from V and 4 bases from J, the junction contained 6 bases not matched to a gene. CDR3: CASQGGQGYNEQFF. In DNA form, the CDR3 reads TGTGCCAGCCAAGGGGGACAGGGATACAATGAGCAGTTCTTC.

CDR3 in DNA: TGTGCCAGCAGTCTTTCACTCGGAGGAGCGACCCAGTACTTC. Translation: CASSLSLGGATQYF. The rearrangement links TRBV6-2 or TRBV6-3 to TRBJ2-5; maybe TRBD2 (5 bases). Germline values: CDR1 MNHEY, CDR2 SVGEGT. This CDR3 contains 14 residues. Trimming shortened V by 5 bases and J by 7 bases, and 17 bases separated the two germline ends.

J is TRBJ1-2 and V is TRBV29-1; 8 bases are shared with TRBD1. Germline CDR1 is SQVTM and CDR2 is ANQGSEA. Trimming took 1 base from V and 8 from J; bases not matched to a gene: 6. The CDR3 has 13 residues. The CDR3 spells CSVEGTGLGGYTF. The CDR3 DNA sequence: TGCAGCGTTGAAGGGACAGGGTTAGGGGGCTACACCTTC.

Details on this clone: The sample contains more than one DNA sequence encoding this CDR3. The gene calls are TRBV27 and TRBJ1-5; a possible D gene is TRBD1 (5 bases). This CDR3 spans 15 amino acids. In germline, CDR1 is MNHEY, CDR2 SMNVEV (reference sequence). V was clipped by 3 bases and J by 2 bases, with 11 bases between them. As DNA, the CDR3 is TGTGCCAGCAGTTTGTGGGGCAGGGGCAATCAGCCCCAGCATTTT. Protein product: CASSLWGRGNQPQHF.

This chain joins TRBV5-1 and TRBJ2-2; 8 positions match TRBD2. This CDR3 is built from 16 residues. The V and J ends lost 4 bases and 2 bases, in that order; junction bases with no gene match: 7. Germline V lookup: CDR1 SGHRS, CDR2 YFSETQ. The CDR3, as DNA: TGCGCCAGCAGCCTATTTAGCGGGGATAACACCGGGGAGCTGTTTTTT. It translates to CASSLFSGDNTGELFF.

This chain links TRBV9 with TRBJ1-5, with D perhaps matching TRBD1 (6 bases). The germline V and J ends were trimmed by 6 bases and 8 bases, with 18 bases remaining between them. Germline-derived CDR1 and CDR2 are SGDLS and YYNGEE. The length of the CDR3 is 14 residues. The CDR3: CASTLGHIGEPQHF. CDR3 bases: TGTGCCAGCACCCTGGGACATATAGGGGAGCCCCAGCATTTT. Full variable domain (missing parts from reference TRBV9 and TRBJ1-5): DSGVTQTPKHLITATGQRVTLRCSPRSGDLSVYWYQQSLDQGLQFLIQYYNGEERAKGNILERFSAQQFPDLHSELNLSSLELGDSALYFCASTLGHIGEPQHFGDGTRLSIL.

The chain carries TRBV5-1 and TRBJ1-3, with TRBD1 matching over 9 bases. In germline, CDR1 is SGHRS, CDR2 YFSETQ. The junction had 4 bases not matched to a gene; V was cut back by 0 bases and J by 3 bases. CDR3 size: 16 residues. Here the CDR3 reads CASSLAGTGLGNTIYF. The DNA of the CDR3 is TGCGCCAGCAGCTTGGCCGGGACAGGGCTTGGAAACACCATATATTTT.

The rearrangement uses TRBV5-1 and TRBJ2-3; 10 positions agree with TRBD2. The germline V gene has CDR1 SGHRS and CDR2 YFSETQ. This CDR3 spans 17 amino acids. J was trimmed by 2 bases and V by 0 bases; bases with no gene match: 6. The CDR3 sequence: CASSLVVAGGSTDTQYF. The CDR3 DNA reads TGCGCCAGCAGCTTGGTAGTAGCGGGGGGCTCCACAGATACGCAGTATTTT.

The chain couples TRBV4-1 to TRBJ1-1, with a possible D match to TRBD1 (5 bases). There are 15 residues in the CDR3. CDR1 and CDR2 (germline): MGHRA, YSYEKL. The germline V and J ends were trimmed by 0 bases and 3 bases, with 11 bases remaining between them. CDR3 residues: CASSQDSRGYTEAFF. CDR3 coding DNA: TGCGCCAGCAGCCAAGATTCAAGGGGTTACACTGAAGCTTTCTTT.

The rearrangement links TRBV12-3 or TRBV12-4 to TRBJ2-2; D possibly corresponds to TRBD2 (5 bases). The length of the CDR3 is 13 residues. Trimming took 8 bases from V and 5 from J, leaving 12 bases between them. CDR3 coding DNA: TGTGCCAGCGGACCCAGGAGGACCGGGGAGCTGTTTTTT. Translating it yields CASGPRRTGELFF.

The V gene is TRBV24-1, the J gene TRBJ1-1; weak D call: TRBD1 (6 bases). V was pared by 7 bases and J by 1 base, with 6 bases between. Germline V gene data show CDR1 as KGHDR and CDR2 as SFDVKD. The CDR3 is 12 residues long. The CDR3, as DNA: TGTGCCACCAGGGGGGCGAACACTGAAGCTTTCTTT. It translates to CATRGANTEAFF.

CDR3 in DNA: TGTGCCAGCTCGCCGGGAACTCTAAACTATGGCTACACCTTC. This sequence encodes CASSPGTLNYGYTF. The chain employs TRBV18 and TRBJ1-2; no clear D. The germline V and J ends were trimmed by 6 bases and 2 bases, with 13 bases remaining between them. The CDR3 contains 14 residues. Per germline, CDR1 KGHSH and CDR2 LQKENI.

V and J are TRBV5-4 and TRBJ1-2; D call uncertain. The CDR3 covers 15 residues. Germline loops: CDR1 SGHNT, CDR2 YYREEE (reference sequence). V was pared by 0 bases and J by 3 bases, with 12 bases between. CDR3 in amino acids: CASSLVEDGDYGYTF. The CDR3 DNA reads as TGTGCCAGCAGCTTGGTGGAGGACGGTGACTATGGCTACACCTTC. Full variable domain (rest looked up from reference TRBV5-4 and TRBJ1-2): ETGVTQSPTHLIKTRGQQVTLRCSSQSGHNTVSWYQQALGQGPQFIFQYYREEENGRGNFPPRFSGLQFPNYSSELNVNALELDDSALYLCASSLVEDGDYGYTFGSGTRLTVV.

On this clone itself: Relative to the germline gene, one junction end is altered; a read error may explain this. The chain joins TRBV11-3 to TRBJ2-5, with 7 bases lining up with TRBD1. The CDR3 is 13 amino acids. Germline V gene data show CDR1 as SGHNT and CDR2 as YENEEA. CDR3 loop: CASTLGQEETQYF. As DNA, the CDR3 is TGTGCCAGCACCTTAGGACAGGAAGAGACCCAGTACTTC.

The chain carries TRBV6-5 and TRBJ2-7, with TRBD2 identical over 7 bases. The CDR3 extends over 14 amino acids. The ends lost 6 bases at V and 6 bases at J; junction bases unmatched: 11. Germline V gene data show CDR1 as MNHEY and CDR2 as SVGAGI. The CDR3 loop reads CASSQGGMVAEQYV. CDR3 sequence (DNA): TGTGCCAGCAGCCAGGGAGGGATGGTTGCCGAGCAGTACGTC.